A selection of T cell receptor beta chains follows, all from one sample in a study of blood T cells in healthy people across ages. A single record per CDR3 protein comes from TCRdb applying MiXCR to the 5' RACE reads. The data contain about 580,000 distinct CDR3 sequences, roughly 48% of them singletons. The sequenced sample consisted of blood. Source of these receptors: a man aged 80 or over in good health. The CDR3 runs from the conserved cysteine through the conserved F or W. D genes are given only for firm matches. The size field is filled for only some rows; it gives once, few, many or a size class.

d_gene	j_gene	len	abundance	v_gene	CDR3nt	CDR3aa
NA	TRBJ1-1	15	once	TRBV4-1	TGCGCCAGCAGCCTTCTCAGGGAATCGGGCACTGAAGCTTTCTTT	CASSLLRESGTEAFF
TRBD1	TRBJ2-3	17	NA	TRBV6-5	TGTGCCAGCAGTTACTCGACGACAGGGCCCGATACAGATACGCAGTATTTT	CASSYSTTGPDTDTQYF
NA	TRBJ1-2	12	NA	TRBV14	TGTGCCAGCAGCCCTTCCTTGAGCGGCTACACCTTC	CASSPSLSGYTF
NA	TRBJ1-5	17	NA	TRBV20-1	TGCAGTGCTAGAGATCAGGGAGTCGGGGCTGGTGACCAGCCCCAGCATTTT	CSARDQGVGAGDQPQHF
NA	TRBJ2-1	13	once	TRBV7-9	TGTGCCAGCAGCGTAGGAGAGCGGGATGAGCAGTTCTTC	CASSVGERDEQFF
NA	TRBJ2-5	15	once	TRBV7-2	TGTGCCAGCAGCTCAGGGGCTAGCGGCCAAGAGACCCAGTACTTC	CASSSGASGQETQYF
NA	TRBJ2-7	15	NA	TRBV20-1	TGCAGTGCTAGAGTCGGGACAACATCCTCCTACGAGCAGTACTTC	CSARVGTTSSYEQYF
NA	TRBJ1-4	13	few	TRBV5-1	TGCGCCAGCAGCCCCCCAAACGATGAAAAACTGTTTTTT	CASSPPNDEKLFF
NA	TRBJ1-5	16	NA	TRBV14	TGTGCCAGCAGCCAACCAAGGACCGATAGCAATCAGCCCCAGCATTTT	CASSQPRTDSNQPQHF
NA	TRBJ2-1	14	few	TRBV20-1	TGCAGTGCTAGTATCCAAACTTTTTACAATGAGCAGTTCTTC	CSASIQTFYNEQFF
NA	TRBJ1-2	15	NA	TRBV7-9	TGTGCCAGCAGCTTAGCGCAGGGCACGGACTATGGCTACACCTTC	CASSLAQGTDYGYTF
NA	TRBJ2-3	14	NA	TRBV25-1	TGTGCCAGCAGTGATCATGATAGCACAGATACGCAGTATTTT	CASSDHDSTDTQYF
TRBD1	TRBJ2-5	15	NA	TRBV5-1	TGCGCCGGCAGCTTAGGACAGGGGGGAAGATGGGGGCAGTACTTC	CAGSLGQGGRWGQYF
NA	TRBJ2-3	16	NA	TRBV24-1	TGTGCCACCAGTGATCCACAGACAGTGCACACAGATACGCAGTATTTT	CATSDPQTVHTDTQYF
TRBD2	TRBJ2-1	15	many	TRBV12-3/TRBV12-4	TGTGCCAGCAGCCCGGGACTAGCCGGGAACAATGAGCAGTTCTTC	CASSPGLAGNNEQFF
NA	TRBJ1-3	13	NA	TRBV7-9	TGTGCCAGCAGGCAGCTAACTGGAAACACCATATATTTT	CASRQLTGNTIYF
NA	TRBJ2-7	17	NA	TRBV21-1	TGTGCCAGCAGCAAAGATATCTCCCCCAGGGAACCCTACGAGCAGTACTTC	CASSKDISPREPYEQYF
NA	TRBJ2-5	15	NA	TRBV2	TGTGCCAGCAGTAGGGCCGGGACCCTTCAAGAGACCCAGTACTTC	CASSRAGTLQETQYF
TRBD2	TRBJ2-3	16	NA	TRBV7-2	TGTGCCAGCAGCATAAGGATAGCGGGGGGCACAGATACGCAGTATTTT	CASSIRIAGGTDTQYF
NA	TRBJ1-1	12	NA	TRBV12-3/TRBV12-4	TGTGCCATCAGTTTTGGAGGCACTGAAGCTTTCTTT	CAISFGGTEAFF
NA	TRBJ2-5	13	NA	TRBV5-1	TGCGCCAGCAGCATGGCCAACGGGATCAAGCAGTACTTC	CASSMANGIKQYF
NA	TRBJ2-1	13	NA	TRBV20-1	TGCAGTGCTAGACAGGGCTCGGTCAATGAGCAGTTCTTC	CSARQGSVNEQFF
NA	TRBJ2-6	19	many	TRBV7-6	TGTGCCAGCAGCTTAGGGCTGGGGAGCATGAGGTCTGGGGCCAACGTCCTGACTTTC	CASSLGLGSMRSGANVLTF
TRBD1	TRBJ2-1	17	NA	TRBV7-9	TGTGCCAGCAGCTTAGCGCCCCCGGGACAGGGAAAAGCCCAGGAGTTCTTC	CASSLAPPGQGKAQEFF